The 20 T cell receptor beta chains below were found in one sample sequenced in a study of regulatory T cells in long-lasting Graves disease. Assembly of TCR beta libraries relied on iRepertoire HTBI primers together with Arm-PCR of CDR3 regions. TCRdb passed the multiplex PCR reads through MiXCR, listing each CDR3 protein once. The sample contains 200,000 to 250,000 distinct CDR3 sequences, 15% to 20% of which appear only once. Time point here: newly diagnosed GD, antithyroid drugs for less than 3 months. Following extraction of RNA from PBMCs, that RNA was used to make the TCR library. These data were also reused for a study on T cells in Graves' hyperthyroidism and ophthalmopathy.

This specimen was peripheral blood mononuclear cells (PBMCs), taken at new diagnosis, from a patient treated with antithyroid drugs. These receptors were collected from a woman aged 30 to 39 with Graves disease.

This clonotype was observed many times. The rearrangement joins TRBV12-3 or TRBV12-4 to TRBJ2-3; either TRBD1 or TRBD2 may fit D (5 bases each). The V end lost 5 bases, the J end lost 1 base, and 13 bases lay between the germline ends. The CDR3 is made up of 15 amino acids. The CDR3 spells CASSEWGIGTDTQYF. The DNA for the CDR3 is TGTGCCAGCAGTGAATGGGGGATTGGCACAGATACGCAGTATTTT.

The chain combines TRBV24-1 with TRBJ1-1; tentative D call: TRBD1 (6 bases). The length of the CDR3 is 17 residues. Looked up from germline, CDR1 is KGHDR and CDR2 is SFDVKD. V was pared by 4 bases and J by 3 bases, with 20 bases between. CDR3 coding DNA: TGTGCCACCAGTGACAAAAAGACAGGCGGGACGTACACTGAAGCTTTCTTT. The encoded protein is CATSDKKTGGTYTEAFF.

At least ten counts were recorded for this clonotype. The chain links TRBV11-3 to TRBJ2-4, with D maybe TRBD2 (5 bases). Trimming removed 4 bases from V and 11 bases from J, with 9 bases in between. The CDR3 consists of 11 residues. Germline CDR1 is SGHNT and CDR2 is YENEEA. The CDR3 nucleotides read TGTGCCAGCAGCTACGGGGATTTTCAGTACTTC. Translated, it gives CASSYGDFQYF.

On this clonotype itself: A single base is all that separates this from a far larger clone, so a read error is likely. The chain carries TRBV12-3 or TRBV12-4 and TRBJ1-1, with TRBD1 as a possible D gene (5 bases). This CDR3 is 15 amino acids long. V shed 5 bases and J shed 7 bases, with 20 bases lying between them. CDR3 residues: CASSGERTRNNEAFF. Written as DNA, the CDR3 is TGTGCCAGCAGTGGAGAGAGGACACGGAATAATGAAGCTTTCTTT.

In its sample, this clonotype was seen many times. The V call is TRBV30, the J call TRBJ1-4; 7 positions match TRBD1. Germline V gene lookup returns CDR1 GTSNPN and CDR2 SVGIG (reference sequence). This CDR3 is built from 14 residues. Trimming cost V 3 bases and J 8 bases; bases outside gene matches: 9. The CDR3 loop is CAWSSGTEGEKLFF. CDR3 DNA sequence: TGTGCCTGGAGCTCCGGGACAGAAGGAGAAAAACTGTTTTTT.

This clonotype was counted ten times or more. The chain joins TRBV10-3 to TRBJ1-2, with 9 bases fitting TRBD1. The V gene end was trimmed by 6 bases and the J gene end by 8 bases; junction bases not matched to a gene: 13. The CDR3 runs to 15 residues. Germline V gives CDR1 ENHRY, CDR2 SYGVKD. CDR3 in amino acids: CAISSKTGGLEGYTF. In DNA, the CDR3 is TGTGCCATCAGCTCAAAGACAGGGGGACTTGAAGGCTACACCTTC.

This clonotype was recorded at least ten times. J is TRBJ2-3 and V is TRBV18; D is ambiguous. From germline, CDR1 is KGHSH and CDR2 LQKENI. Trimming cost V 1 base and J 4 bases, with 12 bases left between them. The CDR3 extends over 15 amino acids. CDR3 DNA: TGTGCCAGCTCACCACTCAGTCAACCCCCAGATACGCAGTATTTT. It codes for CASSPLSQPPDTQYF.

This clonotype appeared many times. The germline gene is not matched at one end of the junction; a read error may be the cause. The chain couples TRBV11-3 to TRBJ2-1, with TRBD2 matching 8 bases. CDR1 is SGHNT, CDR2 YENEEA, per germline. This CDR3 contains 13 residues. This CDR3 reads CASSLVGGASGVF. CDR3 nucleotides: TGTGCCAGCAGCTTAGTCGGGGGGGCCTCCGGAGTCTTC.

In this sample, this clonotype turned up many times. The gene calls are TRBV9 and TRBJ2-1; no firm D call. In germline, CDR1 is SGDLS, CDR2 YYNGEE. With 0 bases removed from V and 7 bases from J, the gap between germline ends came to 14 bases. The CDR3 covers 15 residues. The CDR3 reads CASSVAADLTNEQFF. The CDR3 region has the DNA TGTGCCAGCAGCGTAGCGGCAGACCTCACGAATGAGCAGTTCTTC. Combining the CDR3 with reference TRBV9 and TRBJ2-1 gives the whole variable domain DSGVTQTPKHLITATGQRVTLRCSPRSGDLSVYWYQQSLDQGLQFLIQYYNGEERAKGNILERFSAQQFPDLHSELNLSSLELGDSALYFCASSVAADLTNEQFFGPGTRLTVL.

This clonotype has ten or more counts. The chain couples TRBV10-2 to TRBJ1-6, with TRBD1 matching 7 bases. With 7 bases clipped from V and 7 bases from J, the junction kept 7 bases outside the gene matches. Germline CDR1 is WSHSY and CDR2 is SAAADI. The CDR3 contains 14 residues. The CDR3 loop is CASTRDRANSPLHF. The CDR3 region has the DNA TGCGCCAGCACAAGGGACAGAGCGAATTCACCCCTCCACTTT.

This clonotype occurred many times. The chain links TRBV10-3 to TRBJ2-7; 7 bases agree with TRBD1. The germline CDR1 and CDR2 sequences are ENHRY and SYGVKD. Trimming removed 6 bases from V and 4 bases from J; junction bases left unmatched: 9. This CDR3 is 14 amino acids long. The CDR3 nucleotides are TGTGCCATCAGAAAAGACAGGGAAAGATACGAGCAGTACTTC. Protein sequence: CAIRKDRERYEQYF.

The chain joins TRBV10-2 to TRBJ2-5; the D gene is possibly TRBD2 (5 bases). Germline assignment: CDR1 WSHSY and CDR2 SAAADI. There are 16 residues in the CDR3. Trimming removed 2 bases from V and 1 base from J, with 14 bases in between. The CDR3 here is CASSEKRLFFQETQYF. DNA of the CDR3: TGCGCCAGCAGTGAGAAGCGGCTTTTCTTCCAAGAGACCCAGTACTTC.

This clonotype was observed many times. This chain's CDR3 is CASSEQYSNQPQHF. CDR3 bases: TGTGCCAGCAGTGAACAATATAGCAATCAGCCCCAGCATTTT. V and J are TRBV2 and TRBJ1-5, with D unresolved. Trimming stripped 2 bases from V and 0 bases from J, with 5 bases between. The germline V gene has CDR1 SNHLY and CDR2 FYNNEI. The CDR3 is 14 amino acids.

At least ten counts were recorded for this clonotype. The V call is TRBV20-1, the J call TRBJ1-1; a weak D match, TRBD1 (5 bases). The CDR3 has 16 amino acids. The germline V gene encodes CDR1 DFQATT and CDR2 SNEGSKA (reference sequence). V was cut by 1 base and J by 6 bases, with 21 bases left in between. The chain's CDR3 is CSARGYPSEGFSEAFF. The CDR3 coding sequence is TGCAGTGCTAGAGGCTACCCTTCGGAGGGGTTCTCTGAAGCTTTCTTT.

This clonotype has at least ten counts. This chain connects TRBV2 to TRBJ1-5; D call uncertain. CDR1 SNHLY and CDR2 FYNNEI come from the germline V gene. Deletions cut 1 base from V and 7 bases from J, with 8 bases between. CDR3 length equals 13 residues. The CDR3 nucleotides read TGTGCCAGCAGTGAAGGGGTGTGGCAGCCCCAGCATTTT. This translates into CASSEGVWQPQHF.

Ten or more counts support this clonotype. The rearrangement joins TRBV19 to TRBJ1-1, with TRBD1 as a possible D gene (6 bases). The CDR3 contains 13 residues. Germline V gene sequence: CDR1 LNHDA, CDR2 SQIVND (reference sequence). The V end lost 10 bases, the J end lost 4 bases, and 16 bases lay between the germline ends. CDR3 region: CATQGNWVTEAFF. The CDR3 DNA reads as TGTGCCACCCAGGGGAATTGGGTCACTGAAGCTTTCTTT.

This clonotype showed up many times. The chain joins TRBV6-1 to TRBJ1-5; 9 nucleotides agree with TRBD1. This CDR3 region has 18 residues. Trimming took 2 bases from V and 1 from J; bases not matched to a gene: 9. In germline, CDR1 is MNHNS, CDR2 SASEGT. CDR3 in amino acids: CASSEWGQGFSSNQPQHF. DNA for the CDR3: TGTGCCAGCAGTGAATGGGGACAGGGATTTTCGAGCAATCAGCCCCAGCATTTT.

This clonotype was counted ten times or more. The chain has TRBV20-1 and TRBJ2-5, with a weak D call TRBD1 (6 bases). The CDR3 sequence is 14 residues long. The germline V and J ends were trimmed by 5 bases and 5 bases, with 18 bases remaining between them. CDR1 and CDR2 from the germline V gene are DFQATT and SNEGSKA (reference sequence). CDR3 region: CSALGAPEGETQYF. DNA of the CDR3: TGCAGTGCTTTGGGGGCACCCGAGGGGGAGACCCAGTACTTC.

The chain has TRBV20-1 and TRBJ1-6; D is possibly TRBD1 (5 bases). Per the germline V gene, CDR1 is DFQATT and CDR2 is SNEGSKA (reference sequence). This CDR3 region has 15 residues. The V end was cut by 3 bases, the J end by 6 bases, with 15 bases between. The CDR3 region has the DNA TGCAGTGCTAGTAGGGGTGGGGTTGGTAATTCACCCCTCCACTTT. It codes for CSASRGGVGNSPLHF.

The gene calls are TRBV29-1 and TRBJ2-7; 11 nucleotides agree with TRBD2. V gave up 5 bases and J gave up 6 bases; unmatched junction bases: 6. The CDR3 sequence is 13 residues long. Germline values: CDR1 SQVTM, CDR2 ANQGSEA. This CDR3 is CSVLRLAGREQYF. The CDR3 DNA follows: TGCAGCGTTCTGCGACTAGCGGGACGCGAGCAGTACTTC.